The rows below give T cell receptor beta chains drawn from one sample of a study of blood T cell repertoires in COVID-19. Sequencing was performed with immunoSEQ multiplex PCR; in TCRdb, only in-frame clones are kept and a portion is missing. The table records a few hundred thousand clones, 75% to 90% of them present only once. The material sequenced was PBMCs or T cells enriched from blood (not recorded which). These receptor sequences come from a woman aged 50 to 60 who had recovered from COVID-19. Both conserved end residues are part of each CDR3. A D gene is named only where the DNA matches it firmly. For some rows the clone size is stated as once, few or many, or as a class when expanded; others skip it.

d_call,j_call,v_call,clone_size,cdr3_aa,cdr3_nt
.,TRBJ1-4,TRBV14,.,CASSLGGRTLFF,TGTGCCAGCAGCTTGGGAGGGCGGACGCTGTTTTTT
.,TRBJ1-2,TRBV7-3,.,CASSFGEGKGGYTF,TGTGCCAGCAGCTTTGGGGAGGGGAAAGGCGGCTACACCTTC
.,TRBJ1-4,TRBV21-1,.,CATVSQGAINATNEKLFF,TGTGCCACCGTAAGCCAGGGGGCGATTAATGCAACTAATGAAAAACTGTTTTTT
TRBD1,TRBJ2-5,TRBV27,.,CASSLSRTGETQYF,TGTGCCAGCAGTTTATCCAGGACAGGGGAGACCCAGTACTTC
TRBD1,TRBJ1-2,TRBV4-3,.,CASSQGTAGGYGYTF,TGCGCCAGCAGCCAAGGAACAGCAGGGGGCTATGGCTACACCTTC
.,TRBJ2-3,TRBV10-3,.,CAISAGVGDTQYF,TGTGCCATCAGCGCAGGGGTTGGGGATACGCAGTATTTT
TRBD2,TRBJ2-1,TRBV7-2,.,CASSLTSGPYNEQFF,TGTGCCAGCAGCTTGACTAGCGGTCCCTACAATGAGCAGTTCTTC
.,TRBJ2-3,TRBV18,once,CASSPRVGDTQYF,TGTGCCAGCTCTCCCCGGGTTGGCGATACGCAGTATTTT
.,TRBJ1-1,TRBV5-4,.,CASSLVVGVAFF,TGTGCCAGCAGCTTGGTAGTAGGGGTGGCTTTCTTT
.,TRBJ1-5,TRBV5-1,.,CASSAESNQPQHF,TGCGCCAGCAGCGCGGAGAGCAATCAGCCCCAGCATTTT
TRBD2,TRBJ2-6,TRBV27,.,CASGTSGVSGANVLTF,TGTGCCAGCGGGACTAGCGGGGTCTCTGGGGCCAACGTCCTGACTTTC
TRBD2,TRBJ2-4,TRBV7-9,.,CASSAGGELQYF,TGTGCCAGCAGCGCCGGGGGGGAACTTCAGTACTTC
.,TRBJ1-2,TRBV2,few,CASSAQYGYTF,TGTGCCAGCAGTGCACAGTATGGCTACACCTTC
TRBD2,TRBJ2-7,TRBV7-2,.,CASRPPFTSGYEQYF,TGTGCCAGCAGACCACCCTTCACTAGCGGCTACGAGCAGTACTTC
TRBD2,TRBJ2-5,TRBV19,.,CASSTGLAGQETQYF,TGTGCCAGTAGTACTGGACTAGCGGGGCAAGAGACCCAGTACTTC
.,TRBJ1-2,TRBV10-3,.,CAIRDPTAANYGYTF,TGTGCCATCAGAGACCCGACAGCAGCTAACTATGGCTACACCTTC
TRBD1,TRBJ1-2,TRBV4-3,.,CASSHGQGGGYTF,TGCGCCAGCAGCCACGGACAGGGCGGTGGCTACACCTTC
.,TRBJ1-5,TRBV30,.,CAWSVAGTNNQPQHF,TGTGCCTGGAGTGTAGCGGGCACAAATAATCAGCCCCAGCATTTT
TRBD1,TRBJ2-1,TRBV3-1/TRBV3-2,.,CASSHYRGTGSYNEQFF,TGTGCCAGCAGCCATTACCGGGGGACAGGGTCCTACAATGAGCAGTTCTTC
TRBD2,TRBJ2-2,TRBV5-1,.,CASRSLLAGGPTGELFF,TGCGCCAGCCGCTCTTTACTAGCGGGAGGGCCGACCGGGGAGCTGTTTTTT
TRBD1,TRBJ1-1,TRBV30,.,CAQGQKNTEAFF,TGTGCCCAGGGACAGAAGAACACTGAAGCTTTCTTT
.,TRBJ1-4,TRBV6-2/TRBV6-3,.,CASSWGSRGTNEKLFF,TGTGCCAGCAGTTGGGGATCGCGGGGAACTAATGAAAAACTGTTTTTT
.,TRBJ1-2,TRBV4-1,.,CASREAGARGNYGYTF,TGCGCCAGCAGGGAGGCCGGGGCGAGGGGGAACTATGGCTACACCTTC
TRBD1,TRBJ1-5,TRBV19,few,CASCGYTGDGQPQHF,TGTGCCAGTTGTGGTTATACAGGGGACGGACAGCCCCAGCATTTT
.,TRBJ2-7,TRBV4-3,.,CASSQDSGGHYEQYF,TGCGCCAGCAGCCAAGATTCGGGGGGCCACTACGAGCAGTACTTC
.,TRBJ1-1,TRBV5-1,.,CASRQTSGGASEAFF,TGCGCCAGCAGACAAACCTCGGGGGGCGCGTCTGAAGCTTTCTTT
.,TRBJ1-2,TRBV12-3/TRBV12-4,.,CASTTGANYGYTF,TGTGCCAGCACCACCGGGGCTAACTATGGCTACACCTTC